This TCR beta chain originates from a study of cytomegalovirus exposure and HLA in healthy donors. General observations from the study: Being productive about 87% or about 30% of the time was typical of most TCR beta V segments in an earlier analysis. HLA alleles showed associations with 15,000 to 20,000 TCR beta sequences in a later analysis, at a 0.05 false discovery rate.

The PCR employed 60 Vbeta primers together with 13 Jbeta primers. Profiled with immunoSEQ multiplex PCR; TCRdb holds only in-frame clones, not every one. The sample includes about 260,000 clones, just under 85% of them seen just once. In regard to this clone: Antigen specificity is unknown.

Every donor was a healthy person donating bone marrow. The receptor was isolated from a woman between 40 and 55 years old in good health and CMV-seropositive. Material for sequencing was PBMCs.

CDR3 sequence: CASSFSGRAVSGELFF. CDR3 DNA sequence: TGTGCCAGCAGTTTTAGCGGGAGGGCCGTTTCGGGGGAGCTGTTTTTT. This chain links TRBV2 with TRBJ2-2, with TRBD2 matching 11 bases. The V gene's germline CDR1 is SNHLY and CDR2 FYNNEI. The CDR3 is 16 residues long. The V gene end was trimmed by 5 bases and the J gene end by 8 bases; junction bases not matched to a gene: 10.